This T cell receptor beta chain was recovered during a study of OX40 agonist ivuxolimab in advanced cancers. Across the whole study: The study reported partial responses in three patients: one hepatocellular carcinoma, two cutaneous melanoma. General observations from the study: The study observed clonal expansion of CD4+ and CD8+ blood T cells by week 6 at 0.1 to 3.0 mg/kg. Partial responders at 0.1-3.0 mg/kg showed near-lowest clonal expansion.

On cycle 4 day 1 and cycle 7 day 1, as well as at baseline, blood was sampled. Turning to this clone: Antigen: not known.

Losses at the gene ends were 5 bases for V and 4 bases for J; bases not matched to a gene: 11. Germline-derived CDR1 and CDR2 are MDHEN and SYDVKM. This CDR3 contains 16 residues. Produced via immunoSEQ multiplex PCR; TCRdb's table is partial and in-frame only. The repertoire holds some 18,000 clones, with 65% to 85% as singletons. The source material was CD4+ or CD8+ T cells sorted from blood, sampled in a trial of the OX40 agonist ivuxolimab. The rearrangement links TRBV28 to TRBJ2-1; 7 bases match TRBD1. The TCR was taken from an adult with an advanced solid tumor such as melanoma, head and neck, liver or kidney cancer. CDR3 protein: CASSTKTGYGYNEQFF. The DNA of the CDR3 is TGTGCCAGCAGTACTAAGACAGGGTACGGGTACAATGAGCAGTTCTTC.